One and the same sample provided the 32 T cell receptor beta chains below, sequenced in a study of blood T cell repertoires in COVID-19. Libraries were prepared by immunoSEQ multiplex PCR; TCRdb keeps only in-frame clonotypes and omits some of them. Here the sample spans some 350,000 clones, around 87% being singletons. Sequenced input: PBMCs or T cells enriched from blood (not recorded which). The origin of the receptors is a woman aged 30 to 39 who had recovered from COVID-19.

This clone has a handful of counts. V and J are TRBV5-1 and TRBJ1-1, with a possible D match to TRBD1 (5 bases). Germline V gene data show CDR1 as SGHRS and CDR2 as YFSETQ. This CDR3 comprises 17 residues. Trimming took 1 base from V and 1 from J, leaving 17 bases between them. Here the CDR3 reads CASSLNSPPGQNTEAFF. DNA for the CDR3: TGCGCCAGCAGCTTGAACTCCCCCCCAGGGCAGAACACTGAAGCTTTCTTT.

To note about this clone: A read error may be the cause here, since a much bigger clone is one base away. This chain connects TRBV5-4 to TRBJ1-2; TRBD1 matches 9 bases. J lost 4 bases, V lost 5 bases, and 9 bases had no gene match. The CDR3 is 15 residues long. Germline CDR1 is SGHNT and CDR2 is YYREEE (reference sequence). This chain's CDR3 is CASSLTGTGFYGYTF. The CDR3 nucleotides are TGTGCCAGCAGTCTTACCGGGACAGGGTTCTATGGCTACACCTTC.

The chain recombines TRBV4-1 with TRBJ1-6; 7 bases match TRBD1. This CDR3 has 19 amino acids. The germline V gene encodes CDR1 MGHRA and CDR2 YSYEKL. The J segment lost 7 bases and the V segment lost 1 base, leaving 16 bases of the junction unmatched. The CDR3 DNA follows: TGCGCCAGCAGCCAAGTAGGTGGCAGGGGGTCTGGGAGGAATTCACCCCTCCACTTT. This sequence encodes CASSQVGGRGSGRNSPLHF.

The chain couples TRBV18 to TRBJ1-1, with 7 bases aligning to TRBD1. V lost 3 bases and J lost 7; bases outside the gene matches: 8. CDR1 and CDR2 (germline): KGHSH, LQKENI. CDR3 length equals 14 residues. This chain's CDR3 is CASSPSGGRGEAFF. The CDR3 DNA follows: TGTGCCAGCTCACCCTCAGGGGGGCGCGGTGAAGCTTTCTTT.

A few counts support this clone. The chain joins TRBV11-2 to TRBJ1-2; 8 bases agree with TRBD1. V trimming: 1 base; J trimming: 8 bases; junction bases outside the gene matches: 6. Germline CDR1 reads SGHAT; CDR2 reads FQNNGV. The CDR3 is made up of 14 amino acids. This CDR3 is CASSLVGTGGGYTF. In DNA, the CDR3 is TGTGCCAGCAGCTTAGTCGGGACAGGAGGCGGCTACACCTTC.

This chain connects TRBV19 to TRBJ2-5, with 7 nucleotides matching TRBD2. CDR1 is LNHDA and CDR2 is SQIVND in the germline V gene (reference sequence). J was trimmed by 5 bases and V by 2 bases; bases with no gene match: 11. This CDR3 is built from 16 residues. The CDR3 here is CASSIRSAGGGETQYF. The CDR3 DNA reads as TGTGCCAGTAGTATACGCTCTGCTGGGGGAGGGGAGACCCAGTACTTC.

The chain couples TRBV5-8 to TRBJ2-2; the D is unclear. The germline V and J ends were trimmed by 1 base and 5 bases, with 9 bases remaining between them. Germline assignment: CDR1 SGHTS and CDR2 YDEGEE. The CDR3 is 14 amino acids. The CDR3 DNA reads TGTGCCAGCAGCTTGCTCACCGGGACCGGGGAGCTGTTTTTT. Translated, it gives CASSLLTGTGELFF.

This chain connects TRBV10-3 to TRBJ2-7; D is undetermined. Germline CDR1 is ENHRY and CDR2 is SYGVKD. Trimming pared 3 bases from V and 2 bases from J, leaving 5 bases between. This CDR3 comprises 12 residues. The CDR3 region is CAISERAYEQYF. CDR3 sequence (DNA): TGTGCCATCAGTGAACGGGCCTACGAGCAGTACTTC.

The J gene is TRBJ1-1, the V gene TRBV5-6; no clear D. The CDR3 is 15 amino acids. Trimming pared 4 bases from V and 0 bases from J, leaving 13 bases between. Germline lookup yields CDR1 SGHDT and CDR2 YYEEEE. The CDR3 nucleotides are TGTGCCAGCAGCCTGTTGGTCAGGATGAACACTGAAGCTTTCTTT. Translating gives CASSLLVRMNTEAFF.

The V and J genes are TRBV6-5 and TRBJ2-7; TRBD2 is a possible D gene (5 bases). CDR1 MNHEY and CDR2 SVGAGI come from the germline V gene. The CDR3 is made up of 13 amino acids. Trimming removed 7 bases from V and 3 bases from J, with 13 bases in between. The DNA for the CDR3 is TGTGCCAGCACCGAGGGCAGAATCTACGAGCAGTACTTC. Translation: CASTEGRIYEQYF.

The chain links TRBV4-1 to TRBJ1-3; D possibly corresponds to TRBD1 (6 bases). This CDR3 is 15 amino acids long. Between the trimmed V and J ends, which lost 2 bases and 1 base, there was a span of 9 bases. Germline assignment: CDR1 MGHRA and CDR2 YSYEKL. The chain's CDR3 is CASSQQGYSGNTIYF. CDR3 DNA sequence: TGCGCCAGCAGCCAACAGGGGTATTCTGGAAACACCATATATTTT.

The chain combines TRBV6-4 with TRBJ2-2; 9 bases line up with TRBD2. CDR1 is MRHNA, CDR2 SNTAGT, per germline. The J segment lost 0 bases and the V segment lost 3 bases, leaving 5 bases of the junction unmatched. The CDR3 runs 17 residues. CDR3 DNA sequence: TGTGCCAGCAGTGAGTCAGCGGGGGGCCCGAACACCGGGGAGCTGTTTTTT. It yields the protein CASSESAGGPNTGELFF.

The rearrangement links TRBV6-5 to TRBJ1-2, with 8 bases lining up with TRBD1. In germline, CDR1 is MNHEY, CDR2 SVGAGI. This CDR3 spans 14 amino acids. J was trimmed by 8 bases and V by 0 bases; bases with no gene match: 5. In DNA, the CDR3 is TGTGCCAGCAGTTACTCAATGGACAGGGTCGGCTACACCTTC. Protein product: CASSYSMDRVGYTF.

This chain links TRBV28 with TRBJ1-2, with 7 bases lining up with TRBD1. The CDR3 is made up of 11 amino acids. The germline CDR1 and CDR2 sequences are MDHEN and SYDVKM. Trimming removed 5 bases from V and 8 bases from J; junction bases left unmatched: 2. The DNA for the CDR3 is TGTGCCAGCAGTCAACAGGGGGGCTACACCTTC. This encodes CASSQQGGYTF.

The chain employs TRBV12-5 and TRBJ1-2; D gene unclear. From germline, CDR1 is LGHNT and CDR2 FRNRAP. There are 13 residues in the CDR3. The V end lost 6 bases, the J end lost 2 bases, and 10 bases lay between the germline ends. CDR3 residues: CASGHDSNYGYTF. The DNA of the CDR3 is TGTGCTAGTGGGCATGACTCGAACTATGGCTACACCTTC.

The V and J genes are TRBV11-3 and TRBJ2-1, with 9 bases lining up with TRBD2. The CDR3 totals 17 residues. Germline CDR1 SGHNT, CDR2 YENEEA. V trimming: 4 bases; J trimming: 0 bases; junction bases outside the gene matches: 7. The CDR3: CASSSGLALSSYNEQFF. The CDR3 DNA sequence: TGTGCCAGCAGCTCCGGACTAGCGTTGAGCTCCTACAATGAGCAGTTCTTC.

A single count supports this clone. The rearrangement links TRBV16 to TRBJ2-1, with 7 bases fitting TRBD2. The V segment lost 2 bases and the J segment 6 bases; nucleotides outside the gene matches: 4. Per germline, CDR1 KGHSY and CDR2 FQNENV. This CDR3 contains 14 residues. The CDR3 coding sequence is TGTGCCAGCAGCCAACGGGGGGACCTCAATGAGCAGTTCTTC. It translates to CASSQRGDLNEQFF.

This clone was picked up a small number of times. CDR3 nucleotide sequence: TGCGCCAGCAGCTTCGACAGGGACTCCTACAATGAGCAGTTCTTC. Protein product: CASSFDRDSYNEQFF. This sequence joins TRBV5-1 and TRBJ2-1; TRBD1 agrees at 7 bases. CDR3 length: 15 residues. The V segment lost 2 bases and the J segment 0 bases; nucleotides outside the gene matches: 2. Germline V gives CDR1 SGHRS, CDR2 YFSETQ.

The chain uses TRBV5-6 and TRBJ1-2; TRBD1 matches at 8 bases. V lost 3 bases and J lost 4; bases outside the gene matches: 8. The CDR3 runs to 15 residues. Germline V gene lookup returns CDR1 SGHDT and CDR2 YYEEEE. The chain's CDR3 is CASSSPVTGGYGYTF. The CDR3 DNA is TGTGCCAGCAGCTCCCCTGTTACAGGGGGCTATGGCTACACCTTC.

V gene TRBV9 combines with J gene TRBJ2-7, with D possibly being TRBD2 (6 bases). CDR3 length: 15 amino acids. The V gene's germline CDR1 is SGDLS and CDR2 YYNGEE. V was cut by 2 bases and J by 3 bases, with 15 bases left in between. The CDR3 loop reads CASSVGGEGNYEQYF. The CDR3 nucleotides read TGTGCCAGCAGCGTGGGGGGTGAGGGAAACTACGAGCAGTACTTC.

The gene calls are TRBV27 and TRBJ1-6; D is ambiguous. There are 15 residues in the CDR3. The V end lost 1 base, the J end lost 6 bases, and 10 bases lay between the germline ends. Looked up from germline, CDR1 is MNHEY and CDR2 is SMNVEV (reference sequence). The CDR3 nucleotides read TGTGCCAGCAGTTTATTGGTACAGTTTAATTCACCCCTCCACTTT. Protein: CASSLLVQFNSPLHF.

The chain's CDR3 is CATSRDRNQPQHF. The CDR3 bases are TGTGCCACCAGCAGAGATAGAAACCAGCCCCAGCATTTT. This chain links TRBV15 with TRBJ1-5; no reliable D call. Trimming took 0 bases from V and 7 from J, leaving 7 bases between them. Germline loops: CDR1 LNHNV, CDR2 YYDKDF (reference sequence). The CDR3 has 13 amino acids.

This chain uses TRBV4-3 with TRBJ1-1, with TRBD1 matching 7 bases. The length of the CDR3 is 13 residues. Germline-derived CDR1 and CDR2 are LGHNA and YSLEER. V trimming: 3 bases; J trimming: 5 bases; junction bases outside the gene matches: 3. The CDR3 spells CASSQTGRTEAFF. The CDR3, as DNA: TGCGCCAGCAGCCAGACAGGGAGGACTGAAGCTTTCTTT.

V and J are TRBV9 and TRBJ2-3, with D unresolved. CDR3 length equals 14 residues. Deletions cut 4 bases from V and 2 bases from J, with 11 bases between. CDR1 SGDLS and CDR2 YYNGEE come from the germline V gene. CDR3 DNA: TGTGCCAGCAGCCTTAGATACTCCACAGATACGCAGTATTTT. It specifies CASSLRYSTDTQYF.

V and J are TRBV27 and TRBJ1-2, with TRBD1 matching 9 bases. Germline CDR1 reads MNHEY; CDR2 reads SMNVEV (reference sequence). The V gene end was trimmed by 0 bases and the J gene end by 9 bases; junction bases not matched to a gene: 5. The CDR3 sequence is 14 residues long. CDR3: CASSLSGTGFRYTF. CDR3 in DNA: TGTGCCAGCAGTTTATCGGGGACAGGGTTTCGCTACACCTTC.

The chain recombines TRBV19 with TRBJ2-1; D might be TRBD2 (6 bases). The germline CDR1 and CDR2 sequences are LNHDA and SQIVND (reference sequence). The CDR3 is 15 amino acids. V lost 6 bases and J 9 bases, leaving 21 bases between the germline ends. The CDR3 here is CASRGRGGERGEQFF. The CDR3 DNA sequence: TGTGCCAGTAGAGGGCGGGGCGGAGAAAGGGGTGAGCAGTTCTTC.

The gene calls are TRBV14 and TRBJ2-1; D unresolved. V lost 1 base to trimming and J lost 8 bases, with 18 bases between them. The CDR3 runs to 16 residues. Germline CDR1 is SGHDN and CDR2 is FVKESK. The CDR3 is CASSQVASFILDEQFF. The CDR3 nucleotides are TGTGCCAGCAGCCAAGTGGCCAGTTTCATCCTCGATGAGCAGTTCTTC.

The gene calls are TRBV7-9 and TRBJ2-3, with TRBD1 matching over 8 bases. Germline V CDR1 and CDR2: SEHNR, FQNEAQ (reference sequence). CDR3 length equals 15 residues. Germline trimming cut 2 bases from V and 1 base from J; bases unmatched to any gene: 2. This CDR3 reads CASSLSGGRTDTQYF. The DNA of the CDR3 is TGTGCCAGCAGCTTATCAGGGGGCCGCACAGATACGCAGTATTTT.

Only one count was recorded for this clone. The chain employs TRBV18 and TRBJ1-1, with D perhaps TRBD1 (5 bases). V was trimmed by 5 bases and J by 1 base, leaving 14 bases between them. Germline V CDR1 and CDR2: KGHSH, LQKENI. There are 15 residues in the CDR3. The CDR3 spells CASSTAGGANTEAFF. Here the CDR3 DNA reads TGTGCCAGCTCAACTGCAGGCGGGGCGAACACTGAAGCTTTCTTT. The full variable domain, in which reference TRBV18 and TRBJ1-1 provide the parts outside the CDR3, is NAGVMQNPRHLVRRRGQEARLRCSPMKGHSHVYWYRQLPEEGLKFMVYLQKENIIDESGMPKERFSAEFPKEGPSILRIQQVVRGDSAAYFCASSTAGGANTEAFFGQGTRLTVV.

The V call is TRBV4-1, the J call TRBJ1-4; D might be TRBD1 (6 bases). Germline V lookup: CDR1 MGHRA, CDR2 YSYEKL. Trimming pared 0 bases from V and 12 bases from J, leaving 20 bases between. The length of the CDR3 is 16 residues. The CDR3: CASSQEPDSLWHELFF. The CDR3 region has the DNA TGCGCCAGCAGCCAAGAACCGGACAGTTTGTGGCATGAACTGTTTTTT.

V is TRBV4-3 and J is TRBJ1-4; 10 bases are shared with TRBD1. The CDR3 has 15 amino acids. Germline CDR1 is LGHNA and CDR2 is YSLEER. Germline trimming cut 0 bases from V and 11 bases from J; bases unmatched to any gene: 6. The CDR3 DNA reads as TGCGCCAGCAGCCAAGATCGGGACAGGGGACGGAAACTGTTTTTT. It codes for CASSQDRDRGRKLFF.

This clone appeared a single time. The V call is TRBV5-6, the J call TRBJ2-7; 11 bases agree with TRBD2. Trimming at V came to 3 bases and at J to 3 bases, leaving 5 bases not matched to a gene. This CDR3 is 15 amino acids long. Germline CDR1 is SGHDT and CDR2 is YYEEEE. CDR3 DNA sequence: TGTGCCAGCAGCTCGCTAGCGGGGGGAGTCTACGAGCAGTACTTC. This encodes CASSSLAGGVYEQYF.